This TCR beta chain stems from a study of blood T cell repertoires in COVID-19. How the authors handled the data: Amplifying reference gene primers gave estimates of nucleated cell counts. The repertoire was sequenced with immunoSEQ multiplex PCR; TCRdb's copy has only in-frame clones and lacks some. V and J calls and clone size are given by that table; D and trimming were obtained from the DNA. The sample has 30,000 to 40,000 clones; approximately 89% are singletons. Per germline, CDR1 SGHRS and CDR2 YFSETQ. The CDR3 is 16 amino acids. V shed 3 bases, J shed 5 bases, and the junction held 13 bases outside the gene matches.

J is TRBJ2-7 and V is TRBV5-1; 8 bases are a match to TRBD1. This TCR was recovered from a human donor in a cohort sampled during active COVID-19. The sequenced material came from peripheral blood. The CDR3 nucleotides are TGCGCCAGCAGCTCGGGAATTGGACAGGGTAGCCACGAGCAGTACTTC. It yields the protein CASSSGIGQGSHEQYF.